This is a list of T cell receptor beta chains from one sample in a study of blood T cell repertoires in COVID-19. Produced via immunoSEQ multiplex PCR; TCRdb's table is partial and in-frame only. This table holds about 150,000 clones, under 85% found once. Sequencing was carried out using peripheral blood. The receptors originated from a man between 60 and 75 years old with COVID-19, enrolled during active disease. CDR3s include the opening cysteine and the closing phenylalanine or tryptophan. The D gene is left open where the match is weak. Size is stated for part of the rows, as once, few or many counts, or as a class when the clone is expanded.

j_call: TRBJ1-2
v_call: TRBV9
d_call: NA
clone_size: NA
cdr3_aa: CASSTYEGSRGYTF
cdr3_nt: TGTGCCAGCTCCACATACGAGGGCAGTAGGGGCTACACCTTC

j_call: TRBJ2-7
v_call: TRBV6-2/TRBV6-3
d_call: TRBD1
clone_size: few
cdr3_aa: CASSNPGQGFPGEQYF
cdr3_nt: TGTGCCAGCAGTAACCCTGGACAGGGGTTCCCGGGCGAGCAGTACTTC

j_call: TRBJ2-1
v_call: TRBV6-1
d_call: TRBD1
clone_size: NA
cdr3_aa: CASSELRGTGIYNEQFF
cdr3_nt: TGTGCCAGCAGTGAACTTAGGGGGACAGGAATCTACAATGAGCAGTTCTTC

j_call: TRBJ1-6
v_call: TRBV7-9
d_call: NA
clone_size: NA
cdr3_aa: CASTPRVTGDSPLHF
cdr3_nt: TGTGCCAGCACCCCCCGGGTCACAGGCGATTCACCCCTCCACTTT

j_call: TRBJ2-2
v_call: TRBV21-1
d_call: NA
clone_size: NA
cdr3_aa: CASSKEASGGSSTGELFF
cdr3_nt: TGTGCCAGCAGCAAAGAGGCTAGCGGGGGGTCGAGCACCGGGGAGCTGTTTTTT

j_call: TRBJ1-5
v_call: TRBV5-5
d_call: NA
clone_size: NA
cdr3_aa: CASSQTGGHSNQPQHF
cdr3_nt: TGTGCCAGCAGCCAAACGGGGGGGCATAGCAATCAGCCCCAGCATTTT

j_call: TRBJ2-7
v_call: TRBV7-2
d_call: TRBD2
clone_size: NA
cdr3_aa: CASSLGNSGTSFYEQYF
cdr3_nt: TGTGCCAGCAGCTTGGGTAATTCCGGGACTAGCTTCTACGAGCAGTACTTC

j_call: TRBJ1-1
v_call: TRBV19
d_call: NA
clone_size: NA
cdr3_aa: CASSTAPGNTEAFF
cdr3_nt: TGTGCCAGTAGTACCGCCCCAGGGAACACTGAAGCTTTCTTT

j_call: TRBJ2-4
v_call: TRBV29-1
d_call: TRBD2
clone_size: NA
cdr3_aa: CSVSTSGRENIQYF
cdr3_nt: TGCAGCGTTTCCACTAGCGGGAGGGAGAACATTCAGTACTTC

j_call: TRBJ2-1
v_call: TRBV18
d_call: NA
clone_size: NA
cdr3_aa: CASSPRTINEQFF
cdr3_nt: TGTGCCAGCTCACCACGGACTATAAATGAGCAGTTCTTC

j_call: TRBJ2-5
v_call: TRBV5-1
d_call: TRBD2
clone_size: NA
cdr3_aa: CASSLATLAGNQETQYF
cdr3_nt: TGCGCCAGCAGCTTGGCCACCCTAGCGGGGAACCAAGAGACCCAGTACTTC

j_call: TRBJ2-4
v_call: TRBV28
d_call: TRBD1
clone_size: NA
cdr3_aa: CASSGRPGQKLAKNIQYF
cdr3_nt: TGTGCCAGCAGCGGACGCCCGGGACAGAAGTTAGCCAAAAACATTCAGTACTTC

j_call: TRBJ2-5
v_call: TRBV7-2
d_call: NA
clone_size: NA
cdr3_aa: CASSPGGQGAQETQYF
cdr3_nt: TGTGCCAGCAGCCCCGGGGGGCAGGGTGCACAGGAGACCCAGTACTTC

j_call: TRBJ2-1
v_call: TRBV20-1
d_call: TRBD2
clone_size: few
cdr3_aa: CSASGGTRNNEQFF
cdr3_nt: TGCAGTGCTAGTGGGGGGACTAGAAACAATGAGCAGTTCTTC

j_call: TRBJ1-3
v_call: TRBV7-2
d_call: NA
clone_size: NA
cdr3_aa: CASSLGTAGNTIYF
cdr3_nt: TGTGCCAGCAGCTTAGGGACAGCTGGAAACACCATATATTTT

j_call: TRBJ1-4
v_call: TRBV7-8
d_call: TRBD1
clone_size: NA
cdr3_aa: CASSTDRVNEKLFF
cdr3_nt: TGTGCCAGCAGCACCGACAGGGTAAACGAAAAACTGTTTTTT

j_call: TRBJ1-6
v_call: TRBV7-2
d_call: TRBD1
clone_size: NA
cdr3_aa: CASRTGTGASMVNSPLHF
cdr3_nt: TGTGCCAGCAGGACCGGGACAGGGGCGTCAATGGTAAATTCACCCCTCCACTTT

j_call: TRBJ1-5
v_call: TRBV29-1
d_call: TRBD1
clone_size: NA
cdr3_aa: CSVARGDNQPQHF
cdr3_nt: TGCAGCGTTGCCAGGGGGGACAATCAGCCCCAGCATTTT

j_call: TRBJ1-1
v_call: TRBV11-3
d_call: TRBD1
clone_size: NA
cdr3_aa: CASSFLPGQGWPEAFF
cdr3_nt: TGTGCCAGCAGCTTCTTACCGGGACAGGGTTGGCCTGAAGCTTTCTTT

j_call: TRBJ1-3
v_call: TRBV3-1/TRBV3-2
d_call: TRBD1
clone_size: NA
cdr3_aa: CASSPLLDRVPGNTIYF
cdr3_nt: TGTGCCAGCAGCCCCCTTTTGGACAGGGTGCCCGGAAACACCATATATTTT

j_call: TRBJ2-1
v_call: TRBV10-3
d_call: NA
clone_size: NA
cdr3_aa: CAIRRLSDNEQFF
cdr3_nt: TGTGCCATCAGGCGCCTAAGCGACAATGAGCAGTTCTTC

j_call: TRBJ2-5
v_call: TRBV5-4
d_call: NA
clone_size: NA
cdr3_aa: CASSLAPGFAGRETQYF
cdr3_nt: TGTGCCAGCAGCTTGGCACCCGGATTCGCGGGTCGGGAGACCCAGTACTTC

j_call: TRBJ1-6
v_call: TRBV7-2
d_call: TRBD1
clone_size: NA
cdr3_aa: CASSLTTGQNSPLHF
cdr3_nt: TGTGCCAGCAGCCTAACGACAGGGCAGAATTCACCCCTCCACTTT

j_call: TRBJ1-2
v_call: TRBV11-3
d_call: NA
clone_size: NA
cdr3_aa: CASSYSSTGVGYGYTF
cdr3_nt: TGTGCCAGCAGCTATAGCTCTACAGGAGTGGGCTATGGCTACACCTTC